This TCR beta chain was sequenced in a study of T cell responses to AZD1222 COVID-19 vaccine. Study context: Second-dose schedules of about 4 or about 12 weeks were combined. Notes on the study in general: Just a handful of AZD1222 recipients were seropositive at baseline.

As concerns this clone: The target antigen is unknown.

The CDR3 totals 12 residues. V was cut by 4 bases and J by 7 bases, with 10 bases left in between. CDR1 LGHDT and CDR2 YNNKEL come from the germline V gene (reference sequence). Assay: immunoSEQ multiplex PCR; the TCRdb copy retains only in-frame clones and omits some. The data show about 140,000 clones, 70% to 90% seen once. This specimen consisted of peripheral blood, obtained on day 0 of AZD1222 vaccination. The rearrangement joins TRBV3-1 (or the pseudogene TRBV3-2) to TRBJ1-1; D is possibly TRBD1 (5 bases). The receptor comes from an adult in good health. DNA for the CDR3: TGTGCCAGCAGCCGGGGGGAATTTGAAGCTTTCTTT. This translates into CASSRGEFEAFF.